The present T cell receptor (beta chain) was sequenced within a study of blood T cell repertoires in COVID-19. Looking at the study overall: Samples of COVID-19 (acute and convalescent) were obtained from the United States, Italy and Spain. T cells, B-cell-depleted T cells, or PBMCs supplied cDNA or gDNA.

As processed by the authors: Estimates of nucleated cell counts were drawn from the amplification of reference gene primers. Profiling relied on immunoSEQ multiplex PCR, and the TCRdb table lists in-frame clones only, not all of them. V and J calls plus clone size are reproduced from that table; the DNA served to infer D and trimming. The table shows roughly 200,000 clones, with around four fifths occurring only once. Germline CDR1 is KGHSH and CDR2 is LQKENI. V lost 5 bases and J lost 4; bases outside the gene matches: 3. The CDR3 totals 15 residues. This TCR was recovered from a woman in her 70s with active or convalescent COVID-19. V gene TRBV18 combines with J gene TRBJ1-5; 12 bases agree with TRBD1. The sample taken for sequencing was peripheral blood. The CDR3 loop is CASSSGQGANQPQHF. CDR3 in DNA: TGTGCCAGCTCATCGGGACAGGGGGCTAATCAGCCCCAGCATTTT.